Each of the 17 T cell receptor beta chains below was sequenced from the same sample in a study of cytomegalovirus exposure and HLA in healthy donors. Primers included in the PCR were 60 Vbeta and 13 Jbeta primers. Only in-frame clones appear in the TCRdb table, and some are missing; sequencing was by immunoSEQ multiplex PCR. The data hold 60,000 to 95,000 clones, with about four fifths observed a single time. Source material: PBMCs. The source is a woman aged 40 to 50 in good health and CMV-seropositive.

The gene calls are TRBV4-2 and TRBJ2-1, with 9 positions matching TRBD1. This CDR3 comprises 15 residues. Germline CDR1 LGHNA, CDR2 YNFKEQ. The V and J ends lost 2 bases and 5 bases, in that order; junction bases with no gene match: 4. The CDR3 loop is CASSQWDRENNEQFF. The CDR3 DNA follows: TGTGCCAGCAGCCAATGGGACAGGGAAAACAATGAGCAGTTCTTC.

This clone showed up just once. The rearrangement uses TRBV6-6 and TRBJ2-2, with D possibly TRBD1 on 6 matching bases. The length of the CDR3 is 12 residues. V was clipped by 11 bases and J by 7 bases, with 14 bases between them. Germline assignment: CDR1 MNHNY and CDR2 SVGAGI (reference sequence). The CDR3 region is CAFRGDLGELFF. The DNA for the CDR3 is TGTGCCTTCAGGGGAGATCTCGGGGAGCTGTTTTTT.

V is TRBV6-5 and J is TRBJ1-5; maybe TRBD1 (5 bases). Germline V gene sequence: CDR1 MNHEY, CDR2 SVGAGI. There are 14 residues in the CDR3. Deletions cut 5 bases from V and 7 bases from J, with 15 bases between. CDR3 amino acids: CASSEPGGNQPQHF. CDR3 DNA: TGTGCCAGCAGTGAACCCGGGGGAAACCAGCCCCAGCATTTT.

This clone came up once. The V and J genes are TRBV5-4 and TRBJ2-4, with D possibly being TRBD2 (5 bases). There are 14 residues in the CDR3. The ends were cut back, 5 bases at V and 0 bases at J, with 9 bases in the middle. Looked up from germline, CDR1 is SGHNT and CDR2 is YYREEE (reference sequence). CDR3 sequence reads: CASREDLAKNIQYF. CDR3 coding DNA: TGTGCCAGCAGGGAGGACCTAGCCAAAAACATTCAGTACTTC.

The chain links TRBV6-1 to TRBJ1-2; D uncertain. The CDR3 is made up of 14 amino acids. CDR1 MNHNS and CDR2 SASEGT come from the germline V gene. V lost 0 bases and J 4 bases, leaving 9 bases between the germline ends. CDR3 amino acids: CASSEAEGSYGYTF. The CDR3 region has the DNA TGTGCCAGCAGTGAAGCGGAGGGTAGCTATGGCTACACCTTC.

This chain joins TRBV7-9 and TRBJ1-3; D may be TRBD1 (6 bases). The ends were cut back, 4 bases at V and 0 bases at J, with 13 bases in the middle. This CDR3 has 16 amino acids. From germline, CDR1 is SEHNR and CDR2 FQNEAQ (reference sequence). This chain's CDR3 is CASSSPGQNSGNTIYF. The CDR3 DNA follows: TGTGCCAGCAGCTCCCCGGGACAAAACTCTGGAAACACCATATATTTT.

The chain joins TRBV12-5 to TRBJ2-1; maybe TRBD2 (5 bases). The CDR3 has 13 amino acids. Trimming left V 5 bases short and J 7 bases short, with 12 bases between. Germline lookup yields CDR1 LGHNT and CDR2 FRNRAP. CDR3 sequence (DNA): TGTGCTAGTGGTCCCGGACTTGATAATGAGCAGTTCTTC. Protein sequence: CASGPGLDNEQFF.

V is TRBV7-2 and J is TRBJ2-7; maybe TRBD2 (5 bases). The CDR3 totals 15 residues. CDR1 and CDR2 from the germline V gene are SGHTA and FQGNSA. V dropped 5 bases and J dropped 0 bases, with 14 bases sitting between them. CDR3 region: CASSLFEAGSYEQYF. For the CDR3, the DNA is TGTGCCAGCAGCCTGTTTGAGGCGGGCTCCTACGAGCAGTACTTC.

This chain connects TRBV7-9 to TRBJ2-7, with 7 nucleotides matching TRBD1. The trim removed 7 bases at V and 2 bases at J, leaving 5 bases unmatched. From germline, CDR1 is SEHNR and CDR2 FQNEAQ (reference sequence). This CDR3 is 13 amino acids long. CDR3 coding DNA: TGTGCCAGCAACGCAGGGGGACCCTACGAGCAGTACTTC. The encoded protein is CASNAGGPYEQYF.

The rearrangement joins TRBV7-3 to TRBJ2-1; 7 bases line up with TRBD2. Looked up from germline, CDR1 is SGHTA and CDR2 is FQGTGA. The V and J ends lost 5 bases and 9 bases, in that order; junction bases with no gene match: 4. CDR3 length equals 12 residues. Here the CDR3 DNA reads TGTGCCAGCAGCGGGGGGGGGACTGAGCAGTTCTTC. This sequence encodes CASSGGGTEQFF.

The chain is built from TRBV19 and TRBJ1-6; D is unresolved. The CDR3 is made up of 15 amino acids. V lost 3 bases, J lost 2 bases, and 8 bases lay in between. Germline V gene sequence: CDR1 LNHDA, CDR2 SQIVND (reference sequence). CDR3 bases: TGTGCCAGTAGTATGCAGGCCACCTATAATTCACCCCTCCACTTT. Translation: CASSMQATYNSPLHF.

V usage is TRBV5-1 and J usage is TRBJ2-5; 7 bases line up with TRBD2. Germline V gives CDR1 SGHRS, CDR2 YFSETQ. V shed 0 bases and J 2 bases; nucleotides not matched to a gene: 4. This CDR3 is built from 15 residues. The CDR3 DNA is TGCGCCAGCAGCTTGGCCCCGGGGGGACAAGAGACCCAGTACTTC. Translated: CASSLAPGGQETQYF.

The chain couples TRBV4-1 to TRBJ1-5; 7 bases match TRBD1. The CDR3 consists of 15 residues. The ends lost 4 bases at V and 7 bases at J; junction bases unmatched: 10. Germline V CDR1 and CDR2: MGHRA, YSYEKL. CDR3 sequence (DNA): TGCGCCAGCAGCCCGGCGGACAGGTCTAGCCAGCCCCAGCATTTT. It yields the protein CASSPADRSSQPQHF.

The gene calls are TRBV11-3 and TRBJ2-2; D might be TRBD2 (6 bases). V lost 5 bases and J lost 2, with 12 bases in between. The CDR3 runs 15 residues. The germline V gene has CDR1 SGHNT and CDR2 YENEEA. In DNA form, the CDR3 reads TGTGCCAGCAGCCCCGGGACTTTCAACACCGGGGAGCTGTTTTTT. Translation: CASSPGTFNTGELFF.

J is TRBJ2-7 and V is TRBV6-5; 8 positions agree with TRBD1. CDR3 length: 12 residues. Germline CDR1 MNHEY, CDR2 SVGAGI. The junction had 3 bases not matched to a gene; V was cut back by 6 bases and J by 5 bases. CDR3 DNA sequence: TGTGCCAGCAGCCGACAGGGGCACGAGCAGTACTTC. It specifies CASSRQGHEQYF.

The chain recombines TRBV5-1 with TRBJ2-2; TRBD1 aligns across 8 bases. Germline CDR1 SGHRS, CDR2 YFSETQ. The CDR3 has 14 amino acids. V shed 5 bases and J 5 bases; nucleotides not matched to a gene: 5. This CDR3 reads CASSSGGLTGELFF. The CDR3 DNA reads TGCGCCAGCAGTTCAGGGGGCTTAACCGGGGAGCTGTTTTTT.

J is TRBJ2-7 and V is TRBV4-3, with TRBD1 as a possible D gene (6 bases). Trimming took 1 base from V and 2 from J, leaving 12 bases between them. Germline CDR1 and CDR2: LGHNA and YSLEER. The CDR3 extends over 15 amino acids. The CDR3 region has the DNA TGCGCCAGCAGCCAAGCAACAGGGTTCGCCTACGAGCAGTACTTC. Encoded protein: CASSQATGFAYEQYF.